Reported below is one TCR beta chain. Its antigen is still unknown. These data originate in a study of T-cell reconstitution after alpha-beta-depleted transplantation in children. Study conclusions and caveats: Counts and diversity of T cells one year after transplant came mostly from newly produced T cells. By about two months after transplant, alpha-beta T cells reportedly arose from several hundred graft clones that had expanded. Several patients had high TCRbeta diversity at day 60; it came from surviving recipient T cells and thymic progenitors.

The germline V and J ends were trimmed by 5 bases and 0 bases, with 17 bases remaining between them. From germline, CDR1 is SGHVS and CDR2 FQNEAQ. The CDR3 is 18 residues long. Construction of the TCRbeta library involved unique molecular identifiers. TCRdb re-called the PCR reads through MiXCR, storing one row per CDR3 protein. This repertoire shows hundreds of thousands of distinct CDR3 sequences, about 15% found once; its top ten account for 43%. The starting material was PBMCs, mostly from graft donor cells, obtained 360 days after TCRalphabeta/CD19-depleted stem cell transplant. The V and J genes are TRBV7-8 and TRBJ2-6; D possibly corresponds to TRBD2 (5 bases). The sequence came from a male patient between 2 and 15 years old who had a stem cell transplant for acute lymphoblastic leukemia, so the T cells may come from the graft donor. CDR3 bases: TGTGCCAGCAGCCCAGGACTCATAACCCACTCTGGGGCCAACGTCCTGACTTTC. It yields the protein CASSPGLITHSGANVLTF.